This TCR beta chain was documented in a study of T-cell reconstitution after alpha-beta-depleted transplantation in children. Germline V CDR1 and CDR2: SGHVS, FNYEAQ. Trimming took 5 bases from V and 7 from J, leaving 12 bases between them. The CDR3 is made up of 12 amino acids. Researchers prepared the TCRbeta library using unique molecular identifiers, the study reports. TCRdb re-analysed the PCR reads in MiXCR, keeping a single row per CDR3 protein. The sample holds some 840,000 distinct CDR3 sequences, around 17% seen once. This clonotype was picked up many times. This chain links TRBV7-6 with TRBJ2-7; D may match TRBD1 or TRBD2 (6 bases each). The material was PBMCs, mostly from graft donor cells, obtained 360 days after TCRalphabeta/CD19-depleted stem cell transplant. The sequence came from a male patient between 10 and 17 years old who had a stem cell transplant for acute lymphoblastic leukemia, so the T cells may come from the graft donor. For the CDR3, the DNA is TGTGCCAGCAGCGATACAGGGAGGGAGCAGTACTTC. Its translation is CASSDTGREQYF.